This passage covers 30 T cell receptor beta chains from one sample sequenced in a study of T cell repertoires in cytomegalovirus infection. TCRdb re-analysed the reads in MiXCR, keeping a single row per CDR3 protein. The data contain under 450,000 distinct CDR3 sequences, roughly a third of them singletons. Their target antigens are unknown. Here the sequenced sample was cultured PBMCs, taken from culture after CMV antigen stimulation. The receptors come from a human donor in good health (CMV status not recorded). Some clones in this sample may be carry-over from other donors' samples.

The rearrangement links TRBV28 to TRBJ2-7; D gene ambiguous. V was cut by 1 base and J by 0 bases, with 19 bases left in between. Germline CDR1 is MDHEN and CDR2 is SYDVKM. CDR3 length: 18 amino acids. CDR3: CASSLSHPAYGSSYEQYF. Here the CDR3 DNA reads TGTGCCAGCAGTTTATCCCACCCCGCTTACGGAAGCTCCTACGAGCAGTACTTC.

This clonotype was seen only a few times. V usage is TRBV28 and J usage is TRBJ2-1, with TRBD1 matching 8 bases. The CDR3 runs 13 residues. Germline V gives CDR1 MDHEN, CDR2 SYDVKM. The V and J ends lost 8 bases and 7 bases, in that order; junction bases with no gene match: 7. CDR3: CASLQGVENEQFF. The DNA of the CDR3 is TGTGCCAGCCTACAGGGGGTAGAGAATGAGCAGTTCTTC.

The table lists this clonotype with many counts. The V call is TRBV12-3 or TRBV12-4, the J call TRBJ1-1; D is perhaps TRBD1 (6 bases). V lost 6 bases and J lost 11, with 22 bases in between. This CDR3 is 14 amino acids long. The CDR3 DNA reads TGTGCCAGCAGCCCTATGATGACAGGTTCTTTCGCTTTCTTT. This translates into CASSPMMTGSFAFF.

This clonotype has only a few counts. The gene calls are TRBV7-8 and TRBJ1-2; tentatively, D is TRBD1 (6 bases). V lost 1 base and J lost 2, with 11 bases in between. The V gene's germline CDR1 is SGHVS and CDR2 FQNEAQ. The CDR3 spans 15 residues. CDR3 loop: CASSLEVGANYGYTF. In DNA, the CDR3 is TGTGCCAGCAGCTTAGAGGTGGGGGCGAACTATGGCTACACCTTC.

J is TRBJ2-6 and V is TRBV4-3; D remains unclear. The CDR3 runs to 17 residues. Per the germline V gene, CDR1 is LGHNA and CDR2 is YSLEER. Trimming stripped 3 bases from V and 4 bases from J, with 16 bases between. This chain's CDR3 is CASSQERKLSGANVLTF. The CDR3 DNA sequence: TGCGCCAGCAGCCAGGAAAGGAAGTTATCCGGGGCCAACGTCCTGACTTTC.

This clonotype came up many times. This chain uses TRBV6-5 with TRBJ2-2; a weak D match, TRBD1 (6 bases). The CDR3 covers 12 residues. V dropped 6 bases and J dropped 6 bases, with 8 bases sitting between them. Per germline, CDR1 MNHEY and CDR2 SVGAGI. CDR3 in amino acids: CASRGGPGELFF. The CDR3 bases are TGTGCCAGCAGAGGGGGACCCGGGGAGCTGTTTTTT.

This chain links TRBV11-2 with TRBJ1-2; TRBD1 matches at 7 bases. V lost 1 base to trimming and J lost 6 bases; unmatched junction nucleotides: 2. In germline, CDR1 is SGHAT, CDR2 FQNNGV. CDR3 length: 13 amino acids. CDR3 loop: CASSLGDRDGYTF. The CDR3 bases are TGTGCCAGCAGCTTAGGTGACAGGGATGGCTACACCTTC. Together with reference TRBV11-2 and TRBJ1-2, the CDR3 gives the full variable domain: EAGVAQSPRYKIIEKRQSVAFWCNPISGHATLYWYQQILGQGPKLLIQFQNNGVVDDSQLPKDRFSAERLKGVDSTLKIQPAKLEDSAVYLCASSLGDRDGYTFGSGTRLTVV.

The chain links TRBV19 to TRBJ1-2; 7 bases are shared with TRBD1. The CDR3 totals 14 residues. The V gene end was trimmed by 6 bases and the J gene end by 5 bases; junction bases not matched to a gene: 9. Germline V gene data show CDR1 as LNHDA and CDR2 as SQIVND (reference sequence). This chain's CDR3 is CASRAGTEDYGYTF. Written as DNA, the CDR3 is TGTGCCAGTAGAGCCGGGACAGAAGATTATGGCTACACCTTC.

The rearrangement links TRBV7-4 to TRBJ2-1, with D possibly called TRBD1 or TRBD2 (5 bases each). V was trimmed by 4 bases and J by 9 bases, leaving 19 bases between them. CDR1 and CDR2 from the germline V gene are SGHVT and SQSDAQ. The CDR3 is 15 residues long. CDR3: CASSSYRGRASEQFF. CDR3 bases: TGTGCCAGCAGCTCCTATCGGGGCAGGGCAAGTGAGCAGTTCTTC.

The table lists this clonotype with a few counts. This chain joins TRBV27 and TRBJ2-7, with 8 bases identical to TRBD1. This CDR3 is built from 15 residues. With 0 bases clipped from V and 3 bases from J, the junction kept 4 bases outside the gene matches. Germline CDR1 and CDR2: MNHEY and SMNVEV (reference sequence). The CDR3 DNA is TGTGCCAGCAGTTTATCCAGGACAGGGCTCTACGAGCAGTACTTC. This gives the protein CASSLSRTGLYEQYF.

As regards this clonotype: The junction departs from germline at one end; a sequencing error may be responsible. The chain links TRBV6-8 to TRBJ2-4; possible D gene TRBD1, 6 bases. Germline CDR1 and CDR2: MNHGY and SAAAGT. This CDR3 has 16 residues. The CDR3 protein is CASSSPTGGGKTIQYF. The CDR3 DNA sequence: TGTGCCAGCAGTTCCCCGACAGGTGGTGGCAAAACCATTCAGTACTTC.

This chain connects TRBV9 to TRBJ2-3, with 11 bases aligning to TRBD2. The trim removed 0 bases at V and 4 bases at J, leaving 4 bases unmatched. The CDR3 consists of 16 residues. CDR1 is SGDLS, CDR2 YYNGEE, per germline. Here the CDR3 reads CASSVELAGVSDTQYF. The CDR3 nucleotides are TGTGCCAGCAGCGTAGAACTAGCGGGAGTTTCAGATACGCAGTATTTT.

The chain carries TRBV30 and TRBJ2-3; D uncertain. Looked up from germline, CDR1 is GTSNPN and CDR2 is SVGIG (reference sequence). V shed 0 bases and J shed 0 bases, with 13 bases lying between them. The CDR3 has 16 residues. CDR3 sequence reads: CAWSVPGIPSTDTQYF. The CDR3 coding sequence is TGTGCCTGGAGTGTACCTGGTATACCGAGCACAGATACGCAGTATTTT.

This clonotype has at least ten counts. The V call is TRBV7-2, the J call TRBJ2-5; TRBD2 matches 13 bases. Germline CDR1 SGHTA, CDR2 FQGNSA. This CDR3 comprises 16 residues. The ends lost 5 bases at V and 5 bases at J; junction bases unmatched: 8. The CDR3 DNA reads TGTGCCAGCAGCCCCACTAGCGGGAGGGCCAAGGAGACCCAGTACTTC. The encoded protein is CASSPTSGRAKETQYF.

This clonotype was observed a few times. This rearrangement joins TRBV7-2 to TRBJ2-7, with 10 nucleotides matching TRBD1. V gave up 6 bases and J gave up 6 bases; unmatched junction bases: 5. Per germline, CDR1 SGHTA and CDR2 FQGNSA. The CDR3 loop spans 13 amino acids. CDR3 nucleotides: TGTGCCAGCAGTCCTGGGACAGGGGTCGAGCAGTACGTC. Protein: CASSPGTGVEQYV.

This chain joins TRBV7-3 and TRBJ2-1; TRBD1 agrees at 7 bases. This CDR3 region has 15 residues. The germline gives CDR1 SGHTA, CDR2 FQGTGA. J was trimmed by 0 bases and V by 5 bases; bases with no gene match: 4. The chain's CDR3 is CASSPRDSSYNEQFF. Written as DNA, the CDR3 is TGTGCCAGCAGCCCCCGGGACAGCTCCTACAATGAGCAGTTCTTC.

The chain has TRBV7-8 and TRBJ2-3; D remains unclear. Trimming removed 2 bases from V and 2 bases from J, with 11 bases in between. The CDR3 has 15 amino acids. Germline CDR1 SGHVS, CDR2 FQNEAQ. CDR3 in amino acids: CASSLNGGTTDTQYF. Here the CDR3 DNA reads TGTGCCAGCAGCTTAAACGGCGGAACCACAGATACGCAGTATTTT. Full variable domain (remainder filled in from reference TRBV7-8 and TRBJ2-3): GAGVSQSPRYKVAKRGQDVALRCDPISGHVSLFWYQQALGQGPEFLTYFQNEAQLDKSGLPSDRFFAERPEGSVSTLKIQRTQQEDSAVYLCASSLNGGTTDTQYFGPGTRLTVL.

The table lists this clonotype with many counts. The CDR3 coding sequence is TGTGCCAGCAGCCAAGCTTGGGACGATACGCAGTATTTT. It translates to CASSQAWDDTQYF. The chain recombines TRBV7-2 with TRBJ2-3; TRBD1 or TRBD2 may be the D gene (5 bases each). Germline values: CDR1 SGHTA, CDR2 FQGNSA. Trimming removed 5 bases from V and 6 bases from J, with 12 bases in between. CDR3 length: 13 residues.

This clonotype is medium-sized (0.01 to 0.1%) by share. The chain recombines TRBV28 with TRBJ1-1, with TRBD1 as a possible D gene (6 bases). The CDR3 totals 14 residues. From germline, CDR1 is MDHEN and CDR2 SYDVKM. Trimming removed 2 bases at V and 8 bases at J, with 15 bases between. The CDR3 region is CASSLPKWGGEAFF. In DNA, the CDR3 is TGTGCCAGCAGTTTACCCAAATGGGGGGGCGAAGCTTTCTTT.

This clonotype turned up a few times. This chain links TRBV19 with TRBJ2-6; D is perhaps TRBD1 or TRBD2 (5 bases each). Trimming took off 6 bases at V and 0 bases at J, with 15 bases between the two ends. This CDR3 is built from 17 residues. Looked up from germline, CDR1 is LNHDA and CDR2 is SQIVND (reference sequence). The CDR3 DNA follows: TGTGCCAGTAGACCTATCGGGACCTTCTCTGGGGCCAACGTCCTGACTTTC. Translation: CASRPIGTFSGANVLTF.

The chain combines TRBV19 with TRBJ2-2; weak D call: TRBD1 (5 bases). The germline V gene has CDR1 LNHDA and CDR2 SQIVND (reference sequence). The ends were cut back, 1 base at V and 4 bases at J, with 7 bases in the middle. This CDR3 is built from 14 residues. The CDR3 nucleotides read TGTGCCAGTAGTATAGTTCAGGGCACCGGGGAGCTGTTTTTT. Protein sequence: CASSIVQGTGELFF.

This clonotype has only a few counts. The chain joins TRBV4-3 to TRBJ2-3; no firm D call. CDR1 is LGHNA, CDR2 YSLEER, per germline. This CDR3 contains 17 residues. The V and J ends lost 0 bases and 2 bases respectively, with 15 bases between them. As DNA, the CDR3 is TGCGCCAGCAGCCAAGAGGGCGGCCATGAGAACACAGATACGCAGTATTTT. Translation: CASSQEGGHENTDTQYF.

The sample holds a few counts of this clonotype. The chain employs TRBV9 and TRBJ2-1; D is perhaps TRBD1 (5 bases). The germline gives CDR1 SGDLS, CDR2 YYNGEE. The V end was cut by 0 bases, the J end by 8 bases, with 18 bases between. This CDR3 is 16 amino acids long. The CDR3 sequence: CASSVDRQGLRDEQFF. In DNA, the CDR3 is TGTGCCAGCAGCGTAGACAGGCAGGGCCTACGGGATGAGCAGTTCTTC. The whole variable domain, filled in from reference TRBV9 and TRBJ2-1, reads DSGVTQTPKHLITATGQRVTLRCSPRSGDLSVYWYQQSLDQGLQFLIQYYNGEERAKGNILERFSAQQFPDLHSELNLSSLELGDSALYFCASSVDRQGLRDEQFFGPGTRLTVL.

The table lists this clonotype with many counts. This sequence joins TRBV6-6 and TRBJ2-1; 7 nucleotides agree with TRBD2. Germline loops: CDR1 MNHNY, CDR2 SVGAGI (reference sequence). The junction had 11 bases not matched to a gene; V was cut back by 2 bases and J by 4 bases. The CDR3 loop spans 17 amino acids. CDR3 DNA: TGTGCCAGCAGTTACACCCCGACTAGCTTCGGATACAATGAGCAGTTCTTC. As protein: CASSYTPTSFGYNEQFF.

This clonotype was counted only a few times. CDR3 amino acids: CASGKVGSDNEQFF. The CDR3, as DNA: TGTGCTAGTGGTAAAGTAGGGAGCGACAATGAGCAGTTCTTC. This rearrangement joins TRBV12-5 to TRBJ2-1, with TRBD2 as a possible D gene (5 bases). Germline-derived CDR1 and CDR2 are LGHNT and FRNRAP. V lost 5 bases and J lost 5, with 13 bases in between. This CDR3 has 14 amino acids.

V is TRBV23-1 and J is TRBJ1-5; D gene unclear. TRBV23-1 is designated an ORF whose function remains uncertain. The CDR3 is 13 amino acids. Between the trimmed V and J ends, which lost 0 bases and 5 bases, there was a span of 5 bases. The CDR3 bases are TGCGCCAGCAGTCAATCGCTTCATCAGCCCCAGCATTTT. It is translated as CASSQSLHQPQHF.

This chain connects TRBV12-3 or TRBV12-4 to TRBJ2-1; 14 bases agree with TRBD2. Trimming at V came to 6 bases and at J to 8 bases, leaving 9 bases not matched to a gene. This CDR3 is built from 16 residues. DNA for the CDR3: TGTGCCAGCAGCGGGGGGACTAGCGGGAGCCTACATGAGCAGTTCTTC. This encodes CASSGGTSGSLHEQFF.

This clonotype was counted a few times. The CDR3 nucleotides read TGTGCCAGCAGCCACCGGGACAGGGACTCAGAGACCCAGTACTTC. Protein product: CASSHRDRDSETQYF. The gene calls are TRBV11-2 and TRBJ2-5; 9 nucleotides align to TRBD1. V lost 5 bases and J lost 4; bases outside the gene matches: 8. The CDR3 is made up of 15 amino acids. Germline CDR1 is SGHAT and CDR2 is FQNNGV.

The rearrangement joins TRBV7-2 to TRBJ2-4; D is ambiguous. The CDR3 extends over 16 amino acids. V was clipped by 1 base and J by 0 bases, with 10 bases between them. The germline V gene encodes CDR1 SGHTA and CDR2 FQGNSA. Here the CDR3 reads CASSLVQSSAKNIQYF. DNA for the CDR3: TGTGCCAGCAGCTTAGTACAGTCTTCAGCCAAAAACATTCAGTACTTC.

CDR3: CATRQGLDTEAFF. CDR3 DNA: TGTGCCACGAGACAGGGGTTGGACACTGAAGCTTTCTTT. This chain links TRBV19 with TRBJ1-1; 8 bases map to TRBD1. CDR1 is LNHDA, CDR2 SQIVND, per germline (reference sequence). This CDR3 spans 13 amino acids. V shed 10 bases, J shed 3 bases, and the junction held 7 bases outside the gene matches.